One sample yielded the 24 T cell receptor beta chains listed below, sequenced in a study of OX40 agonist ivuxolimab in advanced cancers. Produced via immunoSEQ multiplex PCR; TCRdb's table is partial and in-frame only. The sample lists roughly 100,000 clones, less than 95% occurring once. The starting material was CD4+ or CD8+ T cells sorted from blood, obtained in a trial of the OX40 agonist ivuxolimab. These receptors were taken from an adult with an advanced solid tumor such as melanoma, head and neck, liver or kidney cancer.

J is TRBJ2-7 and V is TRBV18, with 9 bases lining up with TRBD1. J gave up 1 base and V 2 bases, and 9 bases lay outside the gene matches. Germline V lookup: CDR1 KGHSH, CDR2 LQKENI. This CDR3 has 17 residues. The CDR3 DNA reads TGTGCCAGCTCACCAATTATAACCGGGACAGGGTCCTACGAGCAGTACTTC. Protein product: CASSPIITGTGSYEQYF.

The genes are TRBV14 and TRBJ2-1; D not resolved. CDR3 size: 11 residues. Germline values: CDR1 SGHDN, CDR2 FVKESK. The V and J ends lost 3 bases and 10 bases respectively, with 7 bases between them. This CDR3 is CASSQGYEQFF. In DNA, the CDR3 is TGTGCCAGCAGCCAGGGTTACGAGCAGTTCTTC.

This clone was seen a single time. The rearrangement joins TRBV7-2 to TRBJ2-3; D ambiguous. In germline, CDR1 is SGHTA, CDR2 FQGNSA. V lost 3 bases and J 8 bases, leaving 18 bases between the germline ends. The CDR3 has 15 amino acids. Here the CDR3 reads CASSFSTTRSGTQYF. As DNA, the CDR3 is TGTGCCAGCAGCTTTAGCACCACCAGGTCGGGTACGCAGTATTTT.

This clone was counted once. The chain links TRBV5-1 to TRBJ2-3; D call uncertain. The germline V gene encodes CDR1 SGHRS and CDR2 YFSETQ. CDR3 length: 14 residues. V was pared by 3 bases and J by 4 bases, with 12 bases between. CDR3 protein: CASSSLDPADTQYF. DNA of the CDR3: TGCGCCAGCAGCTCGCTGGATCCGGCAGATACGCAGTATTTT.

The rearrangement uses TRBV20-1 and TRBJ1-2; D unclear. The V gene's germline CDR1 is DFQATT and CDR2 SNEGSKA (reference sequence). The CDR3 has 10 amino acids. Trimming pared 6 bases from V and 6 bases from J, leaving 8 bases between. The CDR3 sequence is CSAWKNGYTF. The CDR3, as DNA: TGCAGTGCGTGGAAGAATGGCTACACCTTC.

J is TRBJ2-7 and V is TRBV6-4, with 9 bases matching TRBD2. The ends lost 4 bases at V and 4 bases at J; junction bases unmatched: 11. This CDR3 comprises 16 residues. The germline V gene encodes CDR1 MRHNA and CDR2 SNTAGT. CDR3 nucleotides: TGTGCCAGCAGTGCAATCGCGGGAGGGCCCCCATACGAGCAGTACTTC. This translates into CASSAIAGGPPYEQYF.

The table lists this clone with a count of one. This chain's CDR3 is CASSVGPGTNTEAFF. The CDR3 DNA is TGTGCCAGCAGCGTAGGCCCGGGGACGAACACTGAAGCTTTCTTT. The chain links TRBV9 to TRBJ1-1; D is perhaps TRBD1 (5 bases). Germline CDR1 is SGDLS and CDR2 is YYNGEE. The CDR3 is 15 residues long. The ends were cut back, 0 bases at V and 1 base at J, with 10 bases in the middle. The full variable domain, rest sourced from reference TRBV9 and TRBJ1-1, is DSGVTQTPKHLITATGQRVTLRCSPRSGDLSVYWYQQSLDQGLQFLIQYYNGEERAKGNILERFSAQQFPDLHSELNLSSLELGDSALYFCASSVGPGTNTEAFFGQGTRLTVV.

For the CDR3, the DNA is TGTGCCAGCAGCGATACACAGAACACTGAAGCTTTCTTT. Residues: CASSDTQNTEAFF. This chain links TRBV6-5 with TRBJ1-1, with unresolved D. The CDR3 runs to 13 residues. The germline V gene has CDR1 MNHEY and CDR2 SVGAGI. The ends were cut back, 6 bases at V and 1 base at J, with 9 bases in the middle.

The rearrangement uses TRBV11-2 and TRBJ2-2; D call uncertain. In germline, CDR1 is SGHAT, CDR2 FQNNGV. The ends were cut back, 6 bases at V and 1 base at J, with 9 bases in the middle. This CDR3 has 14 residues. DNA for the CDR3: TGTGCCAGCAGTTTTCAGGTGAACACCGGGGAGCTGTTTTTT. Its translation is CASSFQVNTGELFF.

CDR3 bases: TGTGCCAGCTCACCACGGCAGGGTGAACCTGGAAACACCATATATTTT. It translates to CASSPRQGEPGNTIYF. The chain combines TRBV18 with TRBJ1-3, with D possibly matching TRBD1 (5 bases). Per germline, CDR1 KGHSH and CDR2 LQKENI. The CDR3 runs to 16 residues. V was cut by 1 base and J by 2 bases, with 12 bases left in between.

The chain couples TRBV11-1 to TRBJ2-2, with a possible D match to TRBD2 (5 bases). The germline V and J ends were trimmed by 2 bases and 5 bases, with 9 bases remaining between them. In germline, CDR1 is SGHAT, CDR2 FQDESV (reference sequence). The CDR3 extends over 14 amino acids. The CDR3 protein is CASSLTRGTGELFF. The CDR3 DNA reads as TGTGCCAGCAGCTTAACTAGAGGGACCGGGGAGCTGTTTTTT.

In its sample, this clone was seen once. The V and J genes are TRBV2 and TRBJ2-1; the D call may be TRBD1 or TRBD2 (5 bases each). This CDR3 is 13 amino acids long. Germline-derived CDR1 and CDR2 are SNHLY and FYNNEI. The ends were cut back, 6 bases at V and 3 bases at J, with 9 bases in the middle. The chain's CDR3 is CASSGDRYNEQFF. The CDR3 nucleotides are TGTGCCAGCAGCGGGGACCGCTACAATGAGCAGTTCTTC. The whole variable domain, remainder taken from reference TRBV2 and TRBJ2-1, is EPEVTQTPSHQVTQMGQEVILRCVPISNHLYFYWYRQILGQKVEFLVSFYNNEISEKSEIFDDQFSVERPDGSNFTLKIRSTKLEDSAMYFCASSGDRYNEQFFGPGTRLTVL.

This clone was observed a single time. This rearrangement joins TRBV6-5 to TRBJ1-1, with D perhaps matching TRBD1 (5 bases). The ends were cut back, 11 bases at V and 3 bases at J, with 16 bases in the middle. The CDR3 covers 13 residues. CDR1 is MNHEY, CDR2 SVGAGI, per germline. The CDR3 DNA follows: TGTGCCTCACTGCTCTCGACAGACACTGAAGCTTTCTTT. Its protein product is CASLLSTDTEAFF.

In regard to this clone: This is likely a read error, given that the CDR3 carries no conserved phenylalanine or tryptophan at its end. The CDR3 is CASSLAPGRSYEQYL. The CDR3, as DNA: TGTGCCAGCAGCTTAGCACCCGGAAGGTCCTACGAGCAGTACCTC. J is TRBJ2-7 and V is TRBV5-4, with D unclear. The CDR3 has 15 amino acids. Trimming took off 2 bases at V and 1 base at J, with 13 bases between the two ends. Germline V gives CDR1 SGHNT, CDR2 YYREEE (reference sequence).

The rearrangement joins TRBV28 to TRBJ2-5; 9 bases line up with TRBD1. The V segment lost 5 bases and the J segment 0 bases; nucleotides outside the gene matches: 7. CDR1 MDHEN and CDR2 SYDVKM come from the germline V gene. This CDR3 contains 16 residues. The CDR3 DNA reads TGTGCCAGCAGTAAAGGGACAGGGTATTACCAAGAGACCCAGTACTTC. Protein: CASSKGTGYYQETQYF.

The CDR3 reads CAISETPGGNTEAFF. For the CDR3, the DNA is TGTGCCATCAGTGAGACCCCGGGGGGGAACACTGAAGCTTTCTTT. The chain carries TRBV10-3 and TRBJ1-1, with a possible D match to TRBD1 (5 bases). V lost 2 bases, J lost 1 base, and 11 bases lay in between. From germline, CDR1 is ENHRY and CDR2 SYGVKD. There are 15 residues in the CDR3.

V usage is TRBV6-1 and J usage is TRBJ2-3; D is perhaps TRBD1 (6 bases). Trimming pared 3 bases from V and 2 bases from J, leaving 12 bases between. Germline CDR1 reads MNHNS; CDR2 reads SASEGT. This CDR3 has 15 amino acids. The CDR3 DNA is TGTGCCAGCAGTGATCAGGGGCAGGTCACAGATACGCAGTATTTT. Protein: CASSDQGQVTDTQYF.

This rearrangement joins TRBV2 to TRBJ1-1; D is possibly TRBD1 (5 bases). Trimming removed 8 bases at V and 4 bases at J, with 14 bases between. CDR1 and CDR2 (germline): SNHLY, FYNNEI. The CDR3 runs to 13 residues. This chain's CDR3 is CASRLGLSTEAFF. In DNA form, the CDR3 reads TGTGCCAGCCGACTGGGACTGAGCACTGAAGCTTTCTTT.

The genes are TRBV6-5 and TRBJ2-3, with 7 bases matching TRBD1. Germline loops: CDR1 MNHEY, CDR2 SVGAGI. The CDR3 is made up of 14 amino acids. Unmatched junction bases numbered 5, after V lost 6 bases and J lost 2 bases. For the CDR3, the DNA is TGTGCCAGCAGATACGGGACAGACACAGATACGCAGTATTTT. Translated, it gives CASRYGTDTDTQYF.

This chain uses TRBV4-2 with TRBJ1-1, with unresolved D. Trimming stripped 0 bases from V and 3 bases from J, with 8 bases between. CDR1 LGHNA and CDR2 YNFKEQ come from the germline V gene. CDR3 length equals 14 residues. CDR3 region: CASSQDTTYTEAFF. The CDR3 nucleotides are TGTGCCAGCAGCCAAGATACCACATACACTGAAGCTTTCTTT.

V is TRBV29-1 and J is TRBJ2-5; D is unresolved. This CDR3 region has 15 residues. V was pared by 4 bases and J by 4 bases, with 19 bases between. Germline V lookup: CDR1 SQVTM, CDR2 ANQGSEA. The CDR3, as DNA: TGCAGCGTTGGGAGCCGTTTGTTAAGTATAGAGACCCAGTACTTC. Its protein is CSVGSRLLSIETQYF.

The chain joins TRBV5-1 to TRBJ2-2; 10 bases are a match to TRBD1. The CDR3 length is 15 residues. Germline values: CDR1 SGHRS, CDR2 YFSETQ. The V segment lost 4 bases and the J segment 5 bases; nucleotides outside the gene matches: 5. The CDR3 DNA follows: TGCGCCAGCAGCGACCCGGGACAGGGGACCGGGGAGCTGTTTTTT. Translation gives CASSDPGQGTGELFF.

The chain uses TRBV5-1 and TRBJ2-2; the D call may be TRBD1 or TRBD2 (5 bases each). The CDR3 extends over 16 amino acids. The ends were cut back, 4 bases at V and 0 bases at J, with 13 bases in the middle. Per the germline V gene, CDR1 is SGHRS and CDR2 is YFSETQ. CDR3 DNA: TGCGCCAGCAGCCAGAGGGCGACAGCGAACACCGGGGAGCTGTTTTTT. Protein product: CASSQRATANTGELFF.

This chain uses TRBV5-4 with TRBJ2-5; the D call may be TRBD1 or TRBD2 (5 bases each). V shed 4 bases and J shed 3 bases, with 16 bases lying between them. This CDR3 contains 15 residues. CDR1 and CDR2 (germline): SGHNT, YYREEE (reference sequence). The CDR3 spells CASSSIGTSKETQYF. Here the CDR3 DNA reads TGTGCCAGCAGCAGTATCGGGACGTCGAAAGAGACCCAGTACTTC.